This record covers a single TCR beta chain. As yet, its antigen is unknown. Trimming pared 7 bases from V and 1 base from J, leaving 13 bases between. The germline V gene encodes CDR1 SQVTM and CDR2 ANQGSEA. The CDR3 consists of 13 residues. TCRdb redid the calling of the reads with MiXCR, one entry per CDR3 protein. The sample carries around 240,000 distinct CDR3 sequences, roughly 20% recorded once. This entry comes from a study of T cell repertoires in cytomegalovirus infection. Study at large: The public TCR beta signatures pointed to both CMV infection and matching HLA type.

Study results and caveats: Clonotypes of TCR beta that were HLA-C-restricted and CMV-specific dominated the ex vivo response.

The V and J genes are TRBV29-1 and TRBJ2-5; tentatively, D is TRBD1 or TRBD2 (5 bases each). The material sequenced was CD8+ T cells from PBMCs. The TCR originated in a human donor in good health (CMV status not recorded). Some clones in this sample may be carry-over from other donors' samples. CDR3 nucleotides: TGCAGCGCCGGCCGGGACCGCCAAGAGACCCAGTACTTC. Amino acids: CSAGRDRQETQYF.